The 4 T cell receptor beta chains reported below all come from one sample, sequenced in a study of Tregs in tolerant kidney transplant recipients. TCRdb's copy holds only in-frame clones and misses some; the assay was immunoSEQ multiplex PCR. Here the sample spans tens of thousands of clones, about 90% being singletons. The sequencing input was Tregs from blood. The source is a human donor in good health.

The V gene is TRBV5-1, the J gene TRBJ2-7, with 7 positions matching TRBD2. Unmatched junction bases numbered 8, after V lost 3 bases and J lost 2 bases. The CDR3 contains 15 residues. Per germline, CDR1 SGHRS and CDR2 YFSETQ. The CDR3 nucleotides read TGCGCCAGCAGCTCTGGGCCTAGCGGTGCCTACGAGCAGTACTTC. This codes for CASSSGPSGAYEQYF.

The chain uses TRBV18 and TRBJ1-3; the match to TRBD1 covers 11 bases. The germline gives CDR1 KGHSH, CDR2 LQKENI. The junction had 12 bases not matched to a gene; V was cut back by 3 bases and J by 8 bases. This CDR3 has 17 residues. The CDR3 region has the DNA TGTGCCAGCTCACCGGAAGGACAGGGGGCGCACGCGTACACCATATATTTT. Protein product: CASSPEGQGAHAYTIYF.

This chain connects TRBV6-1 to TRBJ2-5; 10 bases fit TRBD2. The CDR3 extends over 20 amino acids. Trimming removed 0 bases from V and 3 bases from J; junction bases left unmatched: 16. Per germline, CDR1 MNHNS and CDR2 SASEGT. CDR3 sequence (DNA): TGTGCCAGCAGTGAAGCGGGGACCCTTTATAGCGGGAGGACCGAAGAGACCCAGTACTTC. This gives the protein CASSEAGTLYSGRTEETQYF.

V gene TRBV18 combines with J gene TRBJ2-7; TRBD1 is a possible D gene (6 bases). CDR3 size: 13 residues. Germline V gives CDR1 KGHSH, CDR2 LQKENI. The V end lost 3 bases, the J end lost 5 bases, and 11 bases lay between the germline ends. CDR3 sequence (DNA): TGTGCCAGCTCACCGGGCAGGGGTAACGAGCAGTACTTC. Amino acids: CASSPGRGNEQYF.